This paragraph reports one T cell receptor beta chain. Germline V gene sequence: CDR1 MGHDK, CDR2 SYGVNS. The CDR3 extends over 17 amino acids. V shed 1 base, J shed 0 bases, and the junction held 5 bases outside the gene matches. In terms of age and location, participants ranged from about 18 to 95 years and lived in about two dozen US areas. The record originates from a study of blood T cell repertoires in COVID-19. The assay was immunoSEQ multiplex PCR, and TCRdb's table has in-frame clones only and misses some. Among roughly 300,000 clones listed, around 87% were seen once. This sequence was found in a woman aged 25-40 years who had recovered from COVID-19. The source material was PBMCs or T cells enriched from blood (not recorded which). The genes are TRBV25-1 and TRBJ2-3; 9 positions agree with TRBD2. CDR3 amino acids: CASSESRAGGSTDTQYF. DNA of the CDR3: TGTGCCAGCAGTGAATCGCGCGCGGGGGGGAGCACAGATACGCAGTATTTT.